This T cell receptor beta chain is from a study of T cell changes during pregnancy in multiple sclerosis (dated by TCRdb to between 2018 and 2021). Turning to the overall study: The study examined how the T cell repertoire changed over the course of pregnancy in women with multiple sclerosis.

The CDR3 has 14 amino acids, counting the end cysteine and phenylalanine. Of the read, only the CDR3 DNA is kept; its 42 bases are in frame from base 1. V is cut back by 3 bases and J by 1 base, with 4 bases in the junction unmatched. The germline V gene (reference sequence) gives CDR1 as GTSNPN and CDR2 as SVGIG. This clone was observed a single time. Its cognate antigen has yet to be identified. Base qualities are not recorded, but no much larger clone differs from it by a single base. Libraries were made using the immunoSEQ multiplex PCR assay. The immuneACCESS repertoire file appears here via TCRdb, limited to in-frame rearrangements. These files lack a portion of the clones; in checked studies, under half of the deficit traces to unresolved V genes, and the cause of the others is not known. This sample is represented by 50,000 to 80,000 clones; 80% to 95% of them were singletons. The ten largest clones add up to roughly 1.4% of the sample.

The V and J segments used are TRBV30 and TRBJ1-2, and 8 junction bases match TRBD1. The sequenced sample was peripheral blood, obtained in the second trimester of pregnancy. The source is a female donor with multiple sclerosis, enrolled in a pregnancy study. The CDR3 reads CAWRGTGFNYGYTF. The DNA sequence is as follows: TGTGCCTGGAGGGGGACAGGATTTAACTATGGCTACACCTTC.